This T cell receptor (beta chain) came from a study of T cell responses to AZD1222 COVID-19 vaccine. A remark on this clone: Its antigen is as yet unknown.

With 0 bases removed from V and 8 bases from J, the gap between germline ends came to 14 bases. The CDR3 covers 15 residues. CDR1 LNHNV and CDR2 YYDKDF come from the germline V gene (reference sequence). Whole-study results and caveats: A reported finding is that nearly half of spike-specific TCRs target unmutated variant regions. Sampling captured repertoires only after the peak T cell response. Once two AZD1222 doses were given, Spike-specific TCR breadth and depth went up. White British people made up most donors, females outnumbered males, and clonal diversity was possibly underestimated.

The method was immunoSEQ multiplex PCR; TCRdb's version includes in-frame clones alone and lacks a portion of them. The repertoire consists of 140,000 to 150,000 clones, with roughly 86% occurring once and the leading ten covering about 5.4%. The TCR was taken from an adult who received the AZD1222 COVID-19 vaccine. J is TRBJ2-1 and V is TRBV15; D not certain. The sequences come from peripheral blood, collected 28 days after the second AZD1222 dose. For the CDR3, the DNA is TGTGCCACCAGCAGAGAGGTAGCCCATAGCCATGAGCAGTTCTTC. The encoded protein is CATSREVAHSHEQFF.